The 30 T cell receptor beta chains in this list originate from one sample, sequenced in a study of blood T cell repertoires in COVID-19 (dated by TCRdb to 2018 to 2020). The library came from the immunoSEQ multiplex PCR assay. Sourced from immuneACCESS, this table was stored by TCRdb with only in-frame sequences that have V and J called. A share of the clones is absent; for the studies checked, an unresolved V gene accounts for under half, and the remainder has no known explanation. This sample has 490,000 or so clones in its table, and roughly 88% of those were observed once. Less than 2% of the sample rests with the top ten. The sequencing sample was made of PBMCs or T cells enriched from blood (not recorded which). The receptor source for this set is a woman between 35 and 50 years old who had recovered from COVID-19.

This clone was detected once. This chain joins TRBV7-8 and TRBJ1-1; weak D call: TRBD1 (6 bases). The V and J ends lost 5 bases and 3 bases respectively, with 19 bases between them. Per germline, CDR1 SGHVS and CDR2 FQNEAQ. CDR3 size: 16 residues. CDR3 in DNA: TGTGCCAGCAGCCCGACCGACGGACAGTGGCACACTGAAGCTTTCTTT. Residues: CASSPTDGQWHTEAFF. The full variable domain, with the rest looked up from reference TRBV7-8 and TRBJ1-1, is GAGVSQSPRYKVAKRGQDVALRCDPISGHVSLFWYQQALGQGPEFLTYFQNEAQLDKSGLPSDRFFAERPEGSVSTLKIQRTQQEDSAVYLCASSPTDGQWHTEAFFGQGTRLTVV.

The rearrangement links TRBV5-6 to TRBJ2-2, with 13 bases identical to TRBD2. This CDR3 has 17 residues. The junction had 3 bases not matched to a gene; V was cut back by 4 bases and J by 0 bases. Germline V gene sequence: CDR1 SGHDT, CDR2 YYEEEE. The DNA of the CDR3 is TGTGCCAGCAGCGGGGGACTAGCGGGACCGAACACCGGGGAGCTGTTTTTT. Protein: CASSGGLAGPNTGELFF.

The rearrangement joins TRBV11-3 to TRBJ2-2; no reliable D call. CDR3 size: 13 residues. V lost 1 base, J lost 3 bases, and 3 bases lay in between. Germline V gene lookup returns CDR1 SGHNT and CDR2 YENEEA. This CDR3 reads CASSLGDTGELFF. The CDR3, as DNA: TGTGCCAGCAGCTTAGGAGACACCGGGGAGCTGTTTTTT.

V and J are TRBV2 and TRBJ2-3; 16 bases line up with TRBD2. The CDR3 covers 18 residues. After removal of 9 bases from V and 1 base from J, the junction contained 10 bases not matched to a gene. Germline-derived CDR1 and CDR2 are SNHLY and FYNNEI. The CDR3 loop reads CARQGTSGRAGRTDTQYF. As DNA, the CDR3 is TGTGCCAGACAGGGGACTAGCGGGAGGGCGGGCCGCACAGATACGCAGTATTTT.

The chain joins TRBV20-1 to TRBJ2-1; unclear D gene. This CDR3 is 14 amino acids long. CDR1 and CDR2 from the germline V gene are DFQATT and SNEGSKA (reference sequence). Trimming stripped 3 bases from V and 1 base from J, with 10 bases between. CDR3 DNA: TGCAGTGCTAGTGAGGCCCCTTCCTACAATGAGCAGTTCTTC. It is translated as CSASEAPSYNEQFF.

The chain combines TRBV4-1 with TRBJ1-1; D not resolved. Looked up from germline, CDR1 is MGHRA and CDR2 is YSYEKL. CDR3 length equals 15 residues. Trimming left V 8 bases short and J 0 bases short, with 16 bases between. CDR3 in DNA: TGCGCCAGCGGTCCCGTCGGCGGGGTGAACACTGAAGCTTTCTTT. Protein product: CASGPVGGVNTEAFF.

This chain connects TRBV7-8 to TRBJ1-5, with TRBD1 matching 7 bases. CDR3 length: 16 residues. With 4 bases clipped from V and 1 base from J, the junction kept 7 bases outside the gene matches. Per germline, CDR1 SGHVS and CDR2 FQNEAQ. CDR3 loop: CASSSDRVGSNQPQHF. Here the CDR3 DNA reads TGTGCCAGCAGCTCAGACAGGGTCGGGAGCAATCAGCCCCAGCATTTT.

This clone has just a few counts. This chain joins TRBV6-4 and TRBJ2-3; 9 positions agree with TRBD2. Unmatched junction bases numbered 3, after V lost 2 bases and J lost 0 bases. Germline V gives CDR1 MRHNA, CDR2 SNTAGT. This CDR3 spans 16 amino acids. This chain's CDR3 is CASSDMTSGSTDTQYF. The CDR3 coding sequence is TGTGCCAGCAGTGACATGACTAGCGGAAGCACAGATACGCAGTATTTT.

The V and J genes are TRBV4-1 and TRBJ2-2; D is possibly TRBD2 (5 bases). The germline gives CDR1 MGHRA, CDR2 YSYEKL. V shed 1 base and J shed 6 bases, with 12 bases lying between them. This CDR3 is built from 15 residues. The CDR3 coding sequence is TGCGCCAGCAGCCAAGGCTCCAGGCGGGCCGGGGAGCTGTTTTTT. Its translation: CASSQGSRRAGELFF.

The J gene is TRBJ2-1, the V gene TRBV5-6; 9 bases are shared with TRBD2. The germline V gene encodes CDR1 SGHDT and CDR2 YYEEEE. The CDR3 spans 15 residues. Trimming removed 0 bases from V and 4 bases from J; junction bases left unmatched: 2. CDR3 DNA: TGTGCCAGCAGCTTGGGCGGGAGGGTATACAATGAGCAGTTCTTC. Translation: CASSLGGRVYNEQFF.

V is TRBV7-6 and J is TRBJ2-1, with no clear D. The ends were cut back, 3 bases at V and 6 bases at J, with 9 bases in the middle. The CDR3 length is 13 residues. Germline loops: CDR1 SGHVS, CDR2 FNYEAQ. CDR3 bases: TGTGCCAGCAGCTTTAGCTCTGCCAATGAGCAGTTCTTC. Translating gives CASSFSSANEQFF.

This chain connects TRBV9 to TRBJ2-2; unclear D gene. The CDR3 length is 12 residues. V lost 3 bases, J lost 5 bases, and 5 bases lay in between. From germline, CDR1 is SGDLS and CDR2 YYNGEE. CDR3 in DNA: TGTGCCAGCAGCGCCTTAACCGGGGAGCTGTTTTTT. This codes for CASSALTGELFF.

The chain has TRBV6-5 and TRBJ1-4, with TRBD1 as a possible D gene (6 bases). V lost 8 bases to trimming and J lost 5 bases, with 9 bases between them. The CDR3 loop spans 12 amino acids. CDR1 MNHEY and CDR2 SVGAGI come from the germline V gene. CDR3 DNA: TGTGCCAGCGGGCAGGGGAATGAAAAACTGTTTTTT. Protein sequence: CASGQGNEKLFF.

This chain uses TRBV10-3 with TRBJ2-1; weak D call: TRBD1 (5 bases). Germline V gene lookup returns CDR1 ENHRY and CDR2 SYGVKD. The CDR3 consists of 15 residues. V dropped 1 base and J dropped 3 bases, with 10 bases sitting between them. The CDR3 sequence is CAISEWGGVYNEQFF. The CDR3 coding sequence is TGTGCCATCAGTGAGTGGGGCGGAGTCTACAATGAGCAGTTCTTC.

The CDR3 nucleotides read TGTGCCAGCACCTCTACAGGGACCCCTCCCTATGGCTACACCTTC. This sequence encodes CASTSTGTPPYGYTF. The rearrangement joins TRBV11-3 to TRBJ1-2; maybe TRBD1 (6 bases). The CDR3 covers 15 residues. Germline V gives CDR1 SGHNT, CDR2 YENEEA. V shed 7 bases and J shed 4 bases, with 19 bases lying between them.

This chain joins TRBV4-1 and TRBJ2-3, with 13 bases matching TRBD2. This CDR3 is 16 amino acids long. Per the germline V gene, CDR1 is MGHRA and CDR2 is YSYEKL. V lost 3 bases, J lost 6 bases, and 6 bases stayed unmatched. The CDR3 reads CASSQGLAGSGDTQYF. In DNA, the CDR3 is TGCGCCAGCAGCCAGGGACTAGCGGGGTCCGGGGATACGCAGTATTTT.

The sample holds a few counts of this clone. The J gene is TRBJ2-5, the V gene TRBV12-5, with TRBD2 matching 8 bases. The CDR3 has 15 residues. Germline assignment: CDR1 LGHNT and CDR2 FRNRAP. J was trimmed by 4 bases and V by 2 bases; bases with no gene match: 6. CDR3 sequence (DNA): TGTGCTAGTGGTTTGCCCGCAGCGGGAGCAGAGACCCAGTACTTC. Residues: CASGLPAAGAETQYF.

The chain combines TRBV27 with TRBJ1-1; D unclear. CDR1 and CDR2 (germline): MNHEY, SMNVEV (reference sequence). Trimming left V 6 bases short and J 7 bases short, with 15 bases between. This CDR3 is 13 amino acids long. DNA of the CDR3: TGTGCCAGCAGGGTTTGGTCGGGTGATGAAGCTTTCTTT. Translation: CASRVWSGDEAFF.

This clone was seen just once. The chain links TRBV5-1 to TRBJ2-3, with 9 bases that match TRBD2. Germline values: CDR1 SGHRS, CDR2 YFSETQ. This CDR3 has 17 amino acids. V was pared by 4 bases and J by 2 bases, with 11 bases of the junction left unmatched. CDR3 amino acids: CASSVLAGSYFTDTQYF. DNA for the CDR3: TGCGCCAGCAGCGTGCTAGCGGGAAGCTATTTCACAGATACGCAGTATTTT.

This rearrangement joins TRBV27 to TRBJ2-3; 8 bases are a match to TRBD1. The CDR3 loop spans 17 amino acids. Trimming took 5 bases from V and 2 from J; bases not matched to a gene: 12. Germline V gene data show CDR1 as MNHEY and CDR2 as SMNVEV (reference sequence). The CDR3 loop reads CASSRRGQGLITDTQYF. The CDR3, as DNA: TGTGCCAGCAGTCGCCGAGGACAGGGATTAATCACAGATACGCAGTATTTT.

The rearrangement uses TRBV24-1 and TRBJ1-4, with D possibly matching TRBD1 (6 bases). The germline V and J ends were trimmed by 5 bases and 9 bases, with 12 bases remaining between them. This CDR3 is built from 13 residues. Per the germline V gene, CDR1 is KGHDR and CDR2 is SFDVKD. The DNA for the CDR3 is TGTGCCACCAGTGCTGGCAGGGGACAAAAACTGTTTTTT. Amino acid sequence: CATSAGRGQKLFF.

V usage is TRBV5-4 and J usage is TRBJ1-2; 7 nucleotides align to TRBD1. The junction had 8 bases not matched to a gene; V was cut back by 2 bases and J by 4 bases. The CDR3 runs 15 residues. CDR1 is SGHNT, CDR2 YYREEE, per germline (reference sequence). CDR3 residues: CASSFLQGSGYGYTF. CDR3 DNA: TGTGCCAGCAGCTTCCTACAGGGGTCCGGCTATGGCTACACCTTC.

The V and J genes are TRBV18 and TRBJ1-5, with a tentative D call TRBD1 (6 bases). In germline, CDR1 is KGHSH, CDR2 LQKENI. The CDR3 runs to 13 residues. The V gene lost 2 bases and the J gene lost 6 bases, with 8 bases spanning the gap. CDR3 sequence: CASSPGGFQPQHF. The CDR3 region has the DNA TGTGCCAGCTCACCAGGGGGCTTTCAGCCCCAGCATTTT.

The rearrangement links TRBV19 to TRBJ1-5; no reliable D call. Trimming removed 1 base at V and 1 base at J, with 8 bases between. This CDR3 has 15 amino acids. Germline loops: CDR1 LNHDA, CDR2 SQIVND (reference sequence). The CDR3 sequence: CASSIGGGSNQPQHF. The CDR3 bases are TGTGCCAGTAGTATAGGTGGAGGAAGCAATCAGCCCCAGCATTTT.

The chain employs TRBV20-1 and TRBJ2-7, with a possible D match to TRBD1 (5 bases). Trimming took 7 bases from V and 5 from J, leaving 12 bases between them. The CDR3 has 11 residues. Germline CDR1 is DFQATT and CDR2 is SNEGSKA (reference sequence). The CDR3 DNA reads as TGCAGTGTTAAGGGGTATAACGAGCAGTACTTC. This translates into CSVKGYNEQYF.

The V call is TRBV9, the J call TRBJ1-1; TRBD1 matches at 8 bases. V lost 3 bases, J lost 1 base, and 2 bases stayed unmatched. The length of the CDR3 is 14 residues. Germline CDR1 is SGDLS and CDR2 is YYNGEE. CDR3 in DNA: TGTGCCAGCAGCGCTGGGACAGGGAACACTGAAGCTTTCTTT. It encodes CASSAGTGNTEAFF.

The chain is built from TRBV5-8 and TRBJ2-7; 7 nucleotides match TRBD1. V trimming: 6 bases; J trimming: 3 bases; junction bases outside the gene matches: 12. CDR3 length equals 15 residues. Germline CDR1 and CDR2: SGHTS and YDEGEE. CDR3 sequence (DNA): TGTGCCAGCACCCCGGGGCCTGGGACAGTCTACGAGCAGTACTTC. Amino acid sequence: CASTPGPGTVYEQYF.

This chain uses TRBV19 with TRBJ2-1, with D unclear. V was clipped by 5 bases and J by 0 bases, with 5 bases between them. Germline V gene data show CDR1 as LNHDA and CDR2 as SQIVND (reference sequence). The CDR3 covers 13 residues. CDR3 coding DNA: TGTGCCAGTAGTCTGTACTCCTACAATGAGCAGTTCTTC. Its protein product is CASSLYSYNEQFF.

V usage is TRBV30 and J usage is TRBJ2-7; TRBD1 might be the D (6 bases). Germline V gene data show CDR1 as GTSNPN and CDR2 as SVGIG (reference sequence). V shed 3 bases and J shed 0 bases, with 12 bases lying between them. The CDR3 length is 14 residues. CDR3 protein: CAWRTRDISYEQYF. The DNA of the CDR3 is TGTGCCTGGAGGACGAGGGACATCTCCTACGAGCAGTACTTC. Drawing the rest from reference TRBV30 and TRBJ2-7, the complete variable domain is SQTIHQWPATLVQPVGSPLSLECTVEGTSNPNLYWYRQAAGRGLQLLFYSVGIGQISSEVPQNLSASRPQDRQFILSSKKLLLSDSGFYLCAWRTRDISYEQYFGPGTRLTVT.

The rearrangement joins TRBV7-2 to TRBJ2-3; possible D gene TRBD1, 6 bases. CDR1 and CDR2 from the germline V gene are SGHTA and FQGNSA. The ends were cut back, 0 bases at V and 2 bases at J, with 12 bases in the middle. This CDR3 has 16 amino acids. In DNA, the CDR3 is TGTGCCAGCAGCTTAGCCGGTCAGGGGTCCACAGATACGCAGTATTTT. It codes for CASSLAGQGSTDTQYF.